This entry lists 14 T cell receptor beta chains sequenced from one sample in a study of blood T cell repertoires in COVID-19. The data were produced by immunoSEQ multiplex PCR, yet TCRdb's version contains in-frame clones alone and is incomplete. The data show under 150,000 clones, with about 86% seen just once and around 16% held by the top ten. Sequencing was performed on peripheral blood. The receptor source for this set is a woman aged 50 to 60 who had recovered from COVID-19.

The gene calls are TRBV3-1 (or the pseudogene TRBV3-2) and TRBJ1-2, with D hard to call. Germline CDR1 is LGHDT and CDR2 is YNNKEL (reference sequence). The CDR3 loop spans 14 amino acids. The V and J ends lost 1 base and 6 bases respectively, with 12 bases between them. CDR3 region: CASSQGLFMDGYTF. In DNA form, the CDR3 reads TGTGCCAGCAGCCAAGGACTCTTTATGGATGGCTACACCTTC.

The V call is TRBV9, the J call TRBJ2-3; weak D call: TRBD1 (5 bases). The V and J ends lost 1 base and 4 bases respectively, with 10 bases between them. CDR3 length: 14 residues. Germline V CDR1 and CDR2: SGDLS, YYNGEE. CDR3 amino acids: CASSVRQGPDTQYF. The DNA of the CDR3 is TGTGCCAGCAGCGTAAGGCAGGGTCCAGATACGCAGTATTTT.

The chain uses TRBV11-3 and TRBJ2-2; TRBD2 might be the D (5 bases). The CDR3 is made up of 16 amino acids. Looked up from germline, CDR1 is SGHNT and CDR2 is YENEEA. V was trimmed by 5 bases and J by 4 bases, leaving 17 bases between them. DNA for the CDR3: TGTGCCAGCAGCACCTCACCGGCGGGCGTCACCGGGGAGCTGTTTTTT. Its translation: CASSTSPAGVTGELFF.

J is TRBJ2-2 and V is TRBV28, with 7 bases fitting TRBD2. There are 14 residues in the CDR3. Trimming removed 4 bases from V and 1 base from J; junction bases left unmatched: 0. From germline, CDR1 is MDHEN and CDR2 SYDVKM. This chain's CDR3 is CASSSSGNTGELFF. DNA for the CDR3: TGTGCCAGCAGTTCTAGCGGGAACACCGGGGAGCTGTTTTTT. Drawing the rest from reference TRBV28 and TRBJ2-2, the complete variable domain is DVKVTQSSRYLVKRTGEKVFLECVQDMDHENMFWYRQDPGLGLRLIYFSYDVKMKEKGDIPEGYSVSREKKERFSLILESASTNQTSMYLCASSSSGNTGELFFGEGSRLTVL.

The chain carries TRBV6-5 and TRBJ1-6; 7 positions match TRBD1. Germline CDR1 MNHEY, CDR2 SVGAGI. The CDR3 totals 14 residues. J was trimmed by 4 bases and V by 5 bases; bases with no gene match: 2. The CDR3 region is CASSQQGYNSPLHF. Written as DNA, the CDR3 is TGTGCCAGCAGTCAACAGGGGTATAATTCACCCCTCCACTTT.

This clone was seen only a few times. The chain has TRBV20-1 and TRBJ2-1; no clear D. From germline, CDR1 is DFQATT and CDR2 SNEGSKA (reference sequence). This CDR3 is built from 10 residues. The V gene lost 4 bases and the J gene lost 7 bases, with 5 bases spanning the gap. The DNA for the CDR3 is TGCAGTGCTACCGGGAATGAGCAGTTCTTC. It translates to CSATGNEQFF.

This clone came up once. The rearrangement joins TRBV5-8 to TRBJ2-5, with D possibly being TRBD1 (6 bases). This CDR3 region has 12 residues. Germline V gene sequence: CDR1 SGHTS, CDR2 YDEGEE. V was trimmed by 4 bases and J by 8 bases, leaving 12 bases between them. The CDR3 bases are TGTGCCAGCAGCGTTACAGGGTCCACCCAGTACTTC. Its translation: CASSVTGSTQYF.

The table lists this clone with a count of one. The V gene is TRBV5-8, the J gene TRBJ2-6; 7 nucleotides align to TRBD1. With 7 bases clipped from V and 4 bases from J, the junction kept 14 bases outside the gene matches. The CDR3 sequence is 17 residues long. Germline V CDR1 and CDR2: SGHTS, YDEGEE. In DNA, the CDR3 is TGTGCCAGCGCAGTAGGGGGCATGCCCCTCGGGGCCAACGTCCTGACTTTC. As protein: CASAVGGMPLGANVLTF.

The rearrangement uses TRBV18 and TRBJ2-5; TRBD2 matches 9 bases. Germline assignment: CDR1 KGHSH and CDR2 LQKENI. The CDR3 runs to 13 residues. V was pared by 3 bases and J by 4 bases, with 0 bases of the junction left unmatched. CDR3 region: CASSPTSGETQYF. As DNA, the CDR3 is TGTGCCAGCTCACCGACTAGCGGAGAGACCCAGTACTTC.

This rearrangement joins TRBV19 to TRBJ1-2, with D possibly matching TRBD1 (5 bases). Germline V gives CDR1 LNHDA, CDR2 SQIVND (reference sequence). Trimming shortened V by 1 base and J by 3 bases, and 9 bases separated the two germline ends. The CDR3 totals 14 residues. DNA for the CDR3: TGTGCCAGTAGTATAGTCGGCAGGGACTATGGCTACACCTTC. It encodes CASSIVGRDYGYTF.

V is TRBV5-1 and J is TRBJ2-6, with a possible D match to TRBD2 (5 bases). The germline CDR1 and CDR2 sequences are SGHRS and YFSETQ. This CDR3 spans 16 amino acids. The V and J ends lost 3 bases and 0 bases respectively, with 10 bases between them. The CDR3 nucleotides read TGCGCCAGCAGCTCCGACTATTACTCTGGGGCCAACGTCCTGACTTTC. Amino acid sequence: CASSSDYYSGANVLTF.

This rearrangement joins TRBV7-8 to TRBJ1-5; D uncertain. V was cut by 5 bases and J by 9 bases, with 11 bases left in between. The V gene's germline CDR1 is SGHVS and CDR2 FQNEAQ. The CDR3 spans 12 residues. The CDR3 loop is CASSRFAGPQHF. CDR3 DNA: TGTGCCAGCAGCCGATTCGCGGGGCCCCAGCATTTT.

The chain couples TRBV7-9 to TRBJ2-1; D might be TRBD2 (6 bases). The CDR3 is made up of 15 amino acids. Germline CDR1 and CDR2: SEHNR and FQNEAQ (reference sequence). V was cut by 6 bases and J by 10 bases, with 22 bases left in between. The CDR3 protein is CASRERAGPSGEQFF. Here the CDR3 DNA reads TGTGCCAGCAGGGAGCGGGCAGGGCCCAGCGGGGAGCAGTTCTTC.

This clone was found once. The chain has TRBV18 and TRBJ1-2; 8 nucleotides align to TRBD1. Germline CDR1 is KGHSH and CDR2 is LQKENI. The J segment lost 8 bases and the V segment lost 5 bases, leaving 13 bases of the junction unmatched. There are 15 residues in the CDR3. The CDR3: CASSSLGQGGGGYTF. The CDR3 DNA sequence: TGTGCCAGCTCAAGCCTAGGACAGGGCGGGGGAGGCTACACCTTC.